This T cell receptor beta chain came from a study of spatial heterogeneity in lung cancer. Study-level background: Strong correlation was found between tumor-region TCR transcript counts and a T cell module score from matched bulk RNA-seq. Findings and limits, study-wide: It was found that expanded intratumoral alpha and beta TCR counts tracked tumor mutation counts. Tumor T-cell coverage was an estimated 7% or so for alpha and around 14% for beta chains.

This clonotype was seen only a few times. The target antigen is unknown. TCRdb independently ran MiXCR on the 5' RACE reads; one entry per CDR3 protein. The repertoire consists of about 10,000 distinct CDR3 sequences, with about 54% occurring once and the leading ten covering around 28%. Stated time point: sample taken at primary tumor resection. This sequence originates from a female donor with early-stage non-small cell lung cancer. Sequenced material: lung tumor tissue, taken at surgery.

This chain's CDR3 is CASRGSSSGANVLTF. CDR3 DNA sequence: TGTGCCAGCAGGGGAAGTTCTTCTGGGGCCAACGTCCTGACTTTC. The genes are TRBV6-5 and TRBJ2-6; D gene uncertain. V lost 6 bases and J 1 base, leaving 10 bases between the germline ends. CDR1 and CDR2 (germline): MNHEY, SVGAGI. There are 15 residues in the CDR3.